These 32 T cell receptor beta chains originate from one sample sequenced in a study of response to subunit inactivated influenza vaccine (dated by TCRdb to the late 2010s). The library was produced with RT-PCR. Data came from an Illumina HiSeq 2500. TCRdb cleaned the public reads at Q25 with fastp, built clones with MiXCR and kept in-frame beta chains. Every CDR3 protein is listed once, alongside the most common genes and DNA of its rows. This sample holds 550,000 to 800,000 distinct CDR3 sequences; 15% to 18% were observed only once. Clones ranked in the top ten supply roughly 12% of the sample. Sequences were derived from PBMCs from blood, sampled 11 to 12 days after vaccination. The receptors here all came from a man aged 45-65 years who received an inactivated influenza vaccine. Donor details come from another sample of the same person, matched by shared clones.

In this sample, this clonotype turned up many times. The chain is built from TRBV5-1 and TRBJ1-5; weak D call: TRBD1 (5 bases). Germline CDR1 SGHRS, CDR2 YFSETQ. CDR3 length: 14 amino acids. The germline V and J ends were trimmed by 7 bases and 5 bases, with 16 bases remaining between them. CDR3: CASPPGPTDQPQHF. The DNA of the CDR3 is TGCGCCAGCCCCCCGGGACCGACGGATCAGCCCCAGCATTTT.

Points on this clonotype: This may be a read error, as it is one base from a much larger clone. The chain joins TRBV7-2 to TRBJ1-1, with TRBD1 as a possible D gene (5 bases). Germline V gives CDR1 SGHTA, CDR2 FQGNSA. This CDR3 has 14 amino acids. V lost 1 base to trimming and J lost 0 bases, with 6 bases between them. CDR3 region: CASSLVRVNTEAFF. For the CDR3, the DNA is TGTGCCAGCAGCTTAGTCAGGGTGAACACTGAAGCTTTCTTT.

The chain uses TRBV5-5 and TRBJ2-5, with D perhaps TRBD2 (6 bases). This CDR3 spans 16 amino acids. Germline V gene lookup returns CDR1 SGHKS and CDR2 YYEKEE (reference sequence). V was clipped by 5 bases and J by 1 base, with 18 bases between them. The CDR3 DNA sequence: TGTGCCAGCAGTTGGGGAGGACGTCCTGGCCAAGAGACCCAGTACTTC. This sequence encodes CASSWGGRPGQETQYF.

This clonotype was seen a few times. V and J are TRBV20-1 and TRBJ2-1, with 7 bases identical to TRBD2. The V and J ends lost 0 bases and 4 bases, in that order; junction bases with no gene match: 9. CDR3 size: 16 residues. Germline loops: CDR1 DFQATT, CDR2 SNEGSKA (reference sequence). The chain's CDR3 is CSARDPGRAAYNEQFF. As DNA, the CDR3 is TGCAGTGCTAGAGATCCGGGGAGGGCCGCTTACAATGAGCAGTTCTTC.

The chain recombines TRBV12-3 or TRBV12-4 with TRBJ1-1; D gene unclear. This CDR3 spans 13 amino acids. V was cut by 5 bases and J by 4 bases, with 11 bases left in between. CDR3 in amino acids: CASSDRAATEAFF. In nucleotides, the CDR3 is TGTGCCAGCAGTGATAGGGCCGCCACTGAAGCTTTCTTT.

This clonotype was found a few times. The chain uses TRBV5-5 and TRBJ2-2, with 10 bases matching TRBD2. This CDR3 comprises 16 residues. Germline-derived CDR1 and CDR2 are SGHKS and YYEKEE (reference sequence). The V and J ends lost 4 bases and 5 bases, in that order; junction bases with no gene match: 8. The CDR3 sequence is CASSHLAGVKTGELFF. CDR3 DNA: TGTGCCAGCAGCCATCTAGCGGGAGTAAAGACCGGGGAGCTGTTTTTT. Looking up the rest from reference TRBV5-5 and TRBJ2-2 gives the full variable domain: DAGVTQSPTHLIKTRGQQVTLRCSPISGHKSVSWYQQVLGQGPQFIFQYYEKEERGRGNFPDRFSARQFPNYSSELNVNALLLGDSALYLCASSHLAGVKTGELFFGEGSRLTVL.

This clonotype was detected only a few times. The chain couples TRBV5-1 to TRBJ2-1, with a tentative D call TRBD2 (5 bases). The V end lost 4 bases, the J end lost 5 bases, and 10 bases lay between the germline ends. The length of the CDR3 is 13 residues. Per germline, CDR1 SGHRS and CDR2 YFSETQ. Here the CDR3 reads CASSPRGNNEQFF. The CDR3 DNA reads TGCGCCAGCAGCCCAAGAGGGAACAATGAGCAGTTCTTC.

As DNA, the CDR3 is TGTGCCAGCAGTTACTTGCGACAGGGGACAGATACGCAGTATTTT. Translation: CASSYLRQGTDTQYF. The V call is TRBV6-2 or TRBV6-3, the J call TRBJ2-3, with 8 bases that match TRBD1. Trimming cost V 1 base and J 3 bases; bases outside gene matches: 3. Germline CDR1 MNHEY, CDR2 SVGEGT. The CDR3 has 15 residues.

The chain has TRBV7-9 and TRBJ2-3; 11 positions agree with TRBD2. With 11 bases clipped from V and 3 bases from J, the junction kept 4 bases outside the gene matches. The CDR3 length is 13 residues. CDR1 SEHNR and CDR2 FQNEAQ come from the germline V gene (reference sequence). The CDR3 protein is CAPTSGTTDTQYF. In DNA form, the CDR3 reads TGTGCCCCGACTAGCGGGACTACAGATACGCAGTATTTT.

CDR3 loop: CASITGTGGQETQYF. The DNA for the CDR3 is TGCGCCAGCATCACCGGGACAGGGGGCCAAGAGACCCAGTACTTC. The chain combines TRBV5-1 with TRBJ2-5, with TRBD1 identical over 11 bases. Looked up from germline, CDR1 is SGHRS and CDR2 is YFSETQ. The ends lost 6 bases at V and 1 base at J; junction bases unmatched: 5. The CDR3 runs to 15 residues. The variable domain in full, completed from reference TRBV5-1 and TRBJ2-5, reads KAGVTQTPRYLIKTRGQQVTLSCSPISGHRSVSWYQQTPGQGLQFLFEYFSETQRNKGNFPGRFSGRQFSNSRSEMNVSTLELGDSALYLCASITGTGGQETQYFGPGTRLLVL.

This clonotype has a count of ten or more. This chain uses TRBV11-1 with TRBJ2-3, with 7 bases fitting TRBD2. This CDR3 contains 20 residues. The V and J ends lost 7 bases and 0 bases, in that order; junction bases with no gene match: 22. CDR1 is SGHAT, CDR2 FQDESV, per germline (reference sequence). CDR3 sequence (DNA): TGTGCCAGCAACCAAATCCTCTTGGGGTCTAGCGGAATTAGCACAGATACGCAGTATTTT. Translated, it gives CASNQILLGSSGISTDTQYF.

The table lists this clonotype with a few counts. J is TRBJ2-3 and V is TRBV7-9; possibly TRBD1 for D (6 bases). CDR3 length: 16 amino acids. Trimming cost V 5 bases and J 4 bases, with 19 bases left between them. Germline assignment: CDR1 SEHNR and CDR2 FQNEAQ (reference sequence). In DNA form, the CDR3 reads TGTGCCAGCAGCCACCCGCTGGGGGCAGGGTCAGATACGCAGTATTTT. Translating it yields CASSHPLGAGSDTQYF.

The chain employs TRBV20-1 and TRBJ1-3; 8 positions agree with TRBD1. The CDR3 totals 14 residues. Germline V gene data show CDR1 as DFQATT and CDR2 as SNEGSKA (reference sequence). The junction had 4 bases not matched to a gene; V was cut back by 2 bases and J by 4 bases. This CDR3 is CSARPGQGGNTIYF. The CDR3 DNA sequence: TGCAGTGCTAGACCAGGACAGGGAGGAAACACCATATATTTT.

J is TRBJ2-3 and V is TRBV20-1, with TRBD2 identical over 13 bases. This CDR3 region has 16 residues. Looked up from germline, CDR1 is DFQATT and CDR2 is SNEGSKA (reference sequence). Unmatched junction bases numbered 4, after V lost 4 bases and J lost 0 bases. In DNA form, the CDR3 reads TGCAGTGCTATTCCGGGACTAGCGGGGAGCACAGATACGCAGTATTTT. Translating it yields CSAIPGLAGSTDTQYF.

The chain uses TRBV18 and TRBJ1-1; D is undetermined. From germline, CDR1 is KGHSH and CDR2 LQKENI. The V gene lost 3 bases and the J gene lost 1 base, with 9 bases spanning the gap. CDR3 length equals 14 residues. CDR3 bases: TGTGCCAGCTCACCGCAAGAATCGAACACTGAAGCTTTCTTT. Translation gives CASSPQESNTEAFF.

The CDR3 DNA sequence: TGCAGTGCTAGTCGAGGGGGAGGGGGCTCTTTGGAGACCCAGTACTTC. It translates to CSASRGGGGSLETQYF. The genes are TRBV20-1 and TRBJ2-5; possibly TRBD1 or TRBD2 for D (7 bases each). The CDR3 consists of 16 residues. Trimming left V 3 bases short and J 5 bases short, with 22 bases between. CDR1 and CDR2 from the germline V gene are DFQATT and SNEGSKA (reference sequence).

In this sample, this clonotype turned up a few times. V usage is TRBV7-8 and J usage is TRBJ2-4; D remains unclear. V was pared by 1 base and J by 0 bases, with 13 bases between. This CDR3 is 17 amino acids long. CDR1 SGHVS and CDR2 FQNEAQ come from the germline V gene. The chain's CDR3 is CASSLDRSKLAKNIQYF. For the CDR3, the DNA is TGTGCCAGCAGCTTAGATCGCAGCAAGCTAGCCAAAAACATTCAGTACTTC. The full variable domain, rest sourced from reference TRBV7-8 and TRBJ2-4, is GAGVSQSPRYKVAKRGQDVALRCDPISGHVSLFWYQQALGQGPEFLTYFQNEAQLDKSGLPSDRFFAERPEGSVSTLKIQRTQQEDSAVYLCASSLDRSKLAKNIQYFGAGTRLSVL.

This clonotype was seen a few times. The CDR3 region has the DNA TGTGCCATCAGTAGACAGGGGTCACAAGAGACCCAGTACTTC. Translation: CAISRQGSQETQYF. The chain is built from TRBV10-3 and TRBJ2-5; 8 nucleotides line up with TRBD1. This CDR3 has 14 residues. V lost 5 bases, J lost 2 bases, and 4 bases stayed unmatched. Germline-derived CDR1 and CDR2 are ENHRY and SYGVKD.

This clonotype was found many times. The genes are TRBV10-3 and TRBJ2-2, with D unclear. Germline V lookup: CDR1 ENHRY, CDR2 SYGVKD. Between the trimmed V and J ends, which lost 8 bases and 7 bases, there was a span of 14 bases. The CDR3 spans 13 residues. The CDR3 is CAIPGGRGGELFF. As DNA, the CDR3 is TGTGCCATCCCGGGCGGTAGAGGCGGGGAGCTGTTTTTT.

The chain has TRBV10-2 and TRBJ1-6; perhaps TRBD1 as D (6 bases). Trimming removed 6 bases at V and 3 bases at J, with 12 bases between. Germline V CDR1 and CDR2: WSHSY, SAAADI. The CDR3 is 15 amino acids. DNA for the CDR3: TGCGCCAGCAGATCCGGACAGAACTATAATTCACCCCTCCACTTT. Protein product: CASRSGQNYNSPLHF.

The sample holds many counts of this clonotype. The chain links TRBV29-1 to TRBJ2-3; possible D gene TRBD1, 6 bases. The V end was cut by 6 bases, the J end by 2 bases, with 18 bases between. The CDR3 consists of 15 residues. In germline, CDR1 is SQVTM, CDR2 ANQGSEA. CDR3 sequence reads: CSVDEQGWDTDTQYF. The CDR3 coding sequence is TGCAGCGTAGATGAACAGGGATGGGACACAGATACGCAGTATTTT.

The rearrangement joins TRBV9 to TRBJ1-6; D remains unclear. The germline V and J ends were trimmed by 3 bases and 8 bases, with 15 bases remaining between them. This CDR3 is 15 amino acids long. CDR1 and CDR2 from the germline V gene are SGDLS and YYNGEE. The DNA of the CDR3 is TGTGCCAGCAGCGCGGGTCAACAACTTCATTCACCCCTCCACTTT. The encoded protein is CASSAGQQLHSPLHF.

This chain joins TRBV30 and TRBJ1-1; no firm D call. Germline V gene sequence: CDR1 GTSNPN, CDR2 SVGIG (reference sequence). Trimming left V 6 bases short and J 0 bases short, with 11 bases between. The CDR3 spans 13 residues. CDR3 sequence (DNA): TGTGCCTGCCGAGGCCCCGTGAACACTGAAGCTTTCTTT. Translation: CACRGPVNTEAFF.

For this clonotype: Its ends do not fully match the called genes, so a read error is possible. The rearrangement links TRBV2 to TRBJ1-1; D unclear. CDR3 length: 15 amino acids. Germline assignment: CDR1 SNHLY and CDR2 FYNNEI. CDR3 loop: CASSEGLGISIEAFF. The CDR3 DNA follows: TGTGCCAGCAGCGAAGGCTTGGGGATCAGTATAGAAGCTTTCTTT.

This clonotype was observed a handful of times. The J gene is TRBJ2-2, the V gene TRBV5-1; TRBD2 aligns across 9 bases. Germline trimming cut 2 bases from V and 2 bases from J; bases unmatched to any gene: 4. CDR3 length: 16 amino acids. Germline V lookup: CDR1 SGHRS, CDR2 YFSETQ. The CDR3 loop is CASSFGLATNTGELFF. The CDR3 region has the DNA TGCGCCAGCAGCTTCGGACTAGCGACTAACACCGGGGAGCTGTTTTTT.

The sample holds a few counts of this clonotype. The chain is built from TRBV6-4 and TRBJ2-1; D might be TRBD2 (5 bases). This CDR3 has 16 amino acids. V lost 0 bases and J 0 bases, leaving 9 bases between the germline ends. Germline V gene sequence: CDR1 MRHNA, CDR2 SNTAGT. The CDR3 DNA sequence: TGTGCCAGCAGTGACTCGTGGACTCTCTCCTACAATGAGCAGTTCTTC. The encoded protein is CASSDSWTLSYNEQFF.

The chain employs TRBV3-1 and TRBJ1-1; D unresolved. The germline CDR1 and CDR2 sequences are LGHDT and YNNKEL (reference sequence). This CDR3 spans 13 amino acids. V lost 1 base and J lost 6, with 9 bases in between. CDR3 bases: TGTGCCAGCAGCCAAGGGGCAGTGCCTGAAGCTTTCTTT. It translates to CASSQGAVPEAFF.

Many counts were recorded for this clonotype. The genes are TRBV7-2 and TRBJ2-5; D may correspond to TRBD1 or TRBD2 (5 bases each). Trimming stripped 1 base from V and 5 bases from J, with 14 bases between. This CDR3 is 15 amino acids long. Germline CDR1 and CDR2: SGHTA and FQGNSA. The CDR3 sequence: CASSLGASWGETQYF. The CDR3 nucleotides read TGTGCCAGCAGCTTAGGGGCCTCGTGGGGGGAGACCCAGTACTTC.

This clonotype was found a few times. The chain couples TRBV6-1 to TRBJ2-1; 7 bases align to TRBD2. The germline CDR1 and CDR2 sequences are MNHNS and SASEGT. V was pared by 5 bases and J by 3 bases, with 1 base of the junction left unmatched. The CDR3 covers 13 residues. The CDR3 nucleotides read TGTGCCAGCAGTAGCGGGATCTACAATGAGCAGTTCTTC. It specifies CASSSGIYNEQFF.

The genes are TRBV7-2 and TRBJ2-7, with 7 bases aligning to TRBD1. The CDR3 spans 14 residues. Germline values: CDR1 SGHTA, CDR2 FQGNSA. With 4 bases clipped from V and 3 bases from J, the junction kept 6 bases outside the gene matches. The CDR3 reads CASSSQGGDYEQYF. The CDR3 DNA follows: TGTGCCAGCAGCTCTCAAGGGGGCGACTACGAGCAGTACTTC.

This clonotype appeared a few times. V gene TRBV29-1 combines with J gene TRBJ2-5; D is ambiguous. Trimming took 3 bases from V and 2 from J, leaving 7 bases between them. The germline CDR1 and CDR2 sequences are SQVTM and ANQGSEA. This CDR3 contains 12 residues. The CDR3 coding sequence is TGCAGCGTTGATGTGGGACAAGAGACCCAGTACTTC. Its protein product is CSVDVGQETQYF.

The J gene is TRBJ2-3, the V gene TRBV4-1, with 15 bases aligning to TRBD2. Trimming cost V 1 base and J 6 bases; bases outside gene matches: 14. This CDR3 spans 20 amino acids. Germline-derived CDR1 and CDR2 are MGHRA and YSYEKL. CDR3 protein: CASSQVRGTSGGTTPDTQYF. DNA for the CDR3: TGCGCCAGCAGCCAAGTCCGCGGGACTAGCGGGGGGACAACCCCGGATACGCAGTATTTT.